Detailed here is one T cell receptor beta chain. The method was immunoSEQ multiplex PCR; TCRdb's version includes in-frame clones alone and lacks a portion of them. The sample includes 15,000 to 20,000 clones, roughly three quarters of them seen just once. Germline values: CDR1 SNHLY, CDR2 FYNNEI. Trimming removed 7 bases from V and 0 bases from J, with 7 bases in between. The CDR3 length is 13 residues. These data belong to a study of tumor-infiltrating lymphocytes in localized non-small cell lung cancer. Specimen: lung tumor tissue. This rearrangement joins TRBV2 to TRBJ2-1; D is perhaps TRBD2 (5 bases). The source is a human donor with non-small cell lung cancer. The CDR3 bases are TGTGCCAGCAAAGCGGTCTCCTACAATGAGCAGTTCTTC. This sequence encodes CASKAVSYNEQFF.